This TCR beta chain derives from a study of shared clonotypes between healthy human individuals. Across the whole study: CD4 naive and CD4 memory each took three plates per donor, while CD8 naive took two and CD8 memory one.

Division of CD4+ cells produced a CD45RA+ naive subset and a CD45RA-negative memory subset. Study-wide findings and caveats: At large depth, rarefaction still showed sorted-subset sequencing to be incomplete. Shared clonotypes across all four donors exceeded non-shared ones in generation probability.

Germline V gives CDR1 MNHEY, CDR2 SMNVEV (reference sequence). This CDR3 region has 15 residues. Between the trimmed V and J ends, which lost 2 bases and 5 bases, there was a span of 12 bases. Details on this clone: Its cognate antigen is unknown.

Repertoires were generated with immunoSEQ multiplex PCR, while TCRdb's copy carries only in-frame clones and drops some. Of hundreds of thousands of clones in the sample, less than 85% were seen once. This chain uses TRBV27 with TRBJ1-4; D unresolved. The TCR originated in a woman aged 25-40 years in good health. Sequenced input: memory CD4+ T cells sorted from blood. Subset given: CD45RA-negative fraction. In DNA form, the CDR3 reads TGTGCCAGCAGTTTAGCCCGGGATTCGAATGAAAAACTGTTTTTT. Encoded protein: CASSLARDSNEKLFF.